This T cell receptor beta chain was identified in a study of cytomegalovirus exposure and HLA in healthy donors (dated by TCRdb to about 2017). Regarding the study in general: In an earlier analysis of 587 of the donors, 250 to 300 Gb of sequence data and 90 million to 130 million unique TCR beta sequences from 180 million or so T cells were reported. An early release that covered around 590 HLA-typed donors contained 250 to 350 gigabases of sequencing data and 85 million to 100 million unique TCR sequences. Of the 300 to 400 genotyped donors, approximately 82% fell in the genetic ancestry cluster associated with self-reported Caucasian donors. The study aimed to test whether cataloging public T cell receptors could reveal signatures of past pathogen exposure. The study profiled the T cell repertoires of around 700 subjects by immunosequencing and related them to cytomegalovirus serostatus. Besides the first cohort of under 700 subjects, a separate validation cohort made up of around 120 different subjects was used. High-throughput TCR immunosequencing, statistical association of individual TCRs with disease status, and machine learning were combined to predict cytomegalovirus infection status. In a later analysis, previously published TCR beta repertoires from more than 500 donors were re-analyzed and high-resolution HLA genotyping was added so that TCR occurrence patterns could be studied. Rather than drawing on any new phenotypic data, the later analysis identified candidate immune exposures from TCR beta sequences and the way those sequences occurred across donors. An earlier analysis of approximately 640 of the donors applied high-throughput TCR beta sequencing to assess whether each TCR beta V gene segment acted as functional or pseudogenic. Donor age, sex, ethnicity and CMV serostatus were collected together with the repertoire data. A later genetic analysis used genome-wide SNP genotypes for about 60% of the roughly 700 donors, treating that subset as a discovery cohort. All discovery cohort repertoires had been generated on a single sequencing platform. HLA typing covered class I and class II loci at four-digit resolution. Typing coverage varied by locus: roughly 620-640 donors for A, B, C, DRB1 and DQB1; about 520 for DQA1; 606 for DPA1; 400 to 480 for DPB1. Four to six DR-DQ haplotypes were handled as single units for association and clustering, since linkage in the cohort was strong. Across approximately 400 genotyped donors of the cohort, an average of 235,054 unique TCR beta nucleotide sequences per donor were sequenced, and roughly a sixth of those sequences were non-productive. Overall study outcomes, separate from this receptor: Correlated functional status among segregating V segments might be attributable to linkage disequilibrium, but an unknown experimental factor could not be ruled out. Because some donors lacked HLA typing at each locus, the association tests relied only on the typed subset. At a false discovery rate of 0.05, a later analysis linked some 18,000 TCR beta sequences to specific HLA alleles. Sequencing depth was assumed to be roughly uniform across donors in the presence/absence analyses, though that assumption may not hold. Because the 87-base-pair reads could not distinguish some IMGT-functional V segments, including TRBV6-2 and TRBV6-3, those segments were excluded. When HLA alleles, especially DR and DQ, strongly co-occurred, TCR associations were difficult to assign to individual alleles. A later analysis reported that several top co-occurrence clusters appeared linked to parvovirus B19, influenza, CMV and Epstein-Barr virus. V-gene and J-gene trimming of TCR beta chains was associated with a missense DCLRE1C variant in a later genetic analysis, and the association was replicated in an independent cohort. In a later analysis, the rate of TCR association differed among HLA loci, with DRB1 alleles having the most associated TCRs and HLA-C alleles having the fewest. The cohort was sequenced for TCR beta chains only, and without alpha or paired-chain data the features that could be detected were limited. The classifier was reported to diagnose cytomegalovirus status with high specificity and sensitivity in both the original and validation cohorts. In a later analysis, HLA-associated TCR beta chains showed more clonal expansion and lower generation probabilities than non-associated chains that were equally common. It was suggested by the authors that the approach could potentially be generalized to other disease states and immunological phenotypes. A cluster of highly shared sequence variants was judged likely to be a technical artifact of the sequencing pipeline. A few of the identified cytomegalovirus-associated TCR beta chains were confirmed in vitro to be specific for cytomegalovirus antigens. In the study, around 160 TCR beta chains were listed as associated with cytomegalovirus. Seventeen rarely observed V segments, including chromosome 9 orphons, were excluded from the earlier analysis of some 590 of the donors because counts were too low. Across donors, most TCR sequences were observed very rarely, whereas some public TCRs were present in many individuals. CMV serostatus was the only immune exposure information available for the cohort. A further reported finding was that TCR beta sequences accurately predicted the HLA-A and HLA-B alleles for most subjects in the first cohort. Broadly in line with IMGT annotations, most TCR beta V segments showed up in productive rearrangements about 90% or about 30% of the time in an earlier analysis of a few hundred of the donors. According to a later genetic analysis, donors in an Asian-associated ancestry cluster had fewer N-insertions in productive TCRs than the approximately 710-donor mean. Most CMV-associated TCR beta chains appeared to be HLA-restricted in a later analysis, and the HLA associations seemed to be driven largely by CMV exposure.

The cohort consisted of 666 healthy bone marrow donors. All cohort members were sampled while nominally healthy, although unrecorded immune exposures were likely present. The donor was CMV seronegative and was included in the group of over 300 seronegative cohort members. A peripheral blood sample was provided by each donor, and peripheral blood mononuclear cells were used for TCR beta sequencing. Genomic DNA was extracted from the blood cell samples with the Qiagen DNeasy Blood Extraction Kit. In the germline V gene, CDR1 corresponds to MDHEN and CDR2 to SYDVKM. V loses 3 bases, J loses 1 base, and the germline ends lie 9 bases apart. From its cysteine to its phenylalanine, the CDR3 spans 14 amino acids. Only the CDR3 DNA stays, 42 bases, in frame from base 1. Library creation used the immunoSEQ multiplex PCR assay. A mixture of 60 forward primers for TCR Vbeta segments and 13 reverse primers for TCR Jbeta segments was used in the multiplex PCR. A multiplex PCR assay on genomic DNA amplified the CDR3 region of rearranged TCR beta genes. Amplified TCR beta libraries were sequenced as 87-base-pair reads on the Illumina HiSeq System. The original pipeline was this. A later analysis tallied roughly 78 million unique TCR beta chains across the 600 to 700 repertoires, and approximately 12 million of those chains were shared by two or more donors. Raw reads were error-corrected and collapsed into unique sequences with a nearest-neighbor algorithm that merged closely related sequences to remove PCR and sequencing errors. Alignment of CDR3 sequences to IMGT reference sequences was used to assign V, D and J gene segments. For a sequence to be retained, at least a six-nucleotide match to both a V gene segment and a J gene segment was required. Rearrangements were called productive when the CDR3 lacked stop codons and stayed in frame with V and J; all others were non-productive. Following IMGT convention, CDR3 was defined as the stretch from the second conserved V-encoded cysteine to the conserved J-encoded phenylalanine. In an earlier analysis of around 600 of the donors, sequences lacking an unambiguous match to a single V gene segment were excluded. In an earlier analysis of a few hundred of the donors, V segments were called functional above 56.7% productive rearrangements and were called segregating when the between-donor standard deviation exceeded 5%. A statistical classification framework was built to diagnose cytomegalovirus status from the catalog of TCR beta chain sequences. V and J gene assignment, in a later analysis, came from comparing TCR nucleotide sequences with IMGT/GENE-DB human TR gene sequences. In a later analysis, CDR3 sequences and most-parsimonious VDJ recombination scenarios were assigned using the TCRdist pipeline. A later analysis defined each TCR beta chain by its CDR3 amino acid sequence plus V-gene family, and excluded reads lacking a unique V-gene family. As a way to deal with suspected cross-contamination and a sequencing artifact, a later analysis dropped roughly 600 nucleotide sequences that were highly shared and had low generation probability. A later analysis calculated a clonal expansion index for each public chain from normalized within-repertoire ranks of inferred template counts. In a later analysis, generation probabilities were computed using a VDJ recombination model fitted to out-of-frame rearrangements, and the results were checked against IGoR. A later analysis scored TCR-TCR, TCR-HLA and TCR-CMV co-occurrence with hypergeometric tests, applying a repertoire-size bias correction to TCR pairs. A later analysis estimated false discovery rates by permuting HLA or CMV assignments 20 times. In a later analysis, co-occurring TCRs were grouped using DBSCAN, with TCRdist sequence similarity added in when clustering inside HLA-allele-positive subsets. For co-occurrence clustering, repertoires with fewer than 30,000 or more than 120,000 public chains were excluded, along with roughly 5 repertoires with anomalous nucleotide sharing. The immuneACCESS repertoire file appears here via TCRdb, limited to in-frame rearrangements. These files lack a portion of the clones; in checked studies, under half of the deficit traces to unresolved V genes, and the cause of the others is not known. V and J calls plus clone size are reproduced from that table; the DNA served to infer D and trimming. For this sample there are 150,000 to 200,000 clones; about four fifths appear just once. The biggest ten clones account for 1.5% to 2% of the sample.

As for this clone: What this receptor recognizes is not known. Base quality data are lacking; no much larger clone is found one base away.

This sequence was found in a man between 18 and 35 years old in good health and CMV-seronegative. The sequence joins TRBV28 to TRBJ2-5, with a weak D call of TRBD2 (5 bases match). The sequenced sample consisted of PBMCs. In nucleotides, the sequence is TGTGCCAGCAGTTTCGGGGTTCTCCAAGAGACCCAGTACTTC. It translates to CASSFGVLQETQYF.